This paragraph reports one T cell receptor beta chain. These data originate in a study of radiotherapy plus CTLA-4 blockade in lung cancer. Study in general: Of the patients, roughly 17% showed objective responses and around 32% attained disease control.

Only in-frame clones appear in the TCRdb table, and some are missing; sequencing was by immunoSEQ multiplex PCR. This sample has 85,000 to 130,000 clones; more than 75% occur once, and the top ten carry roughly 2.5%. Germline V lookup: CDR1 LGHNT, CDR2 FRNRAP. The V gene lost 0 bases and the J gene lost 0 bases, with 24 bases spanning the gap. The CDR3 runs to 21 residues. The chain links TRBV12-5 to TRBJ1-3; possibly TRBD1 for D (5 bases). This TCR was recovered from a human donor with non-small cell lung cancer that progressed on radiotherapy plus ipilimumab. Some clones in this sample may be carry-over from other donors' samples. The sequencing here drew on peripheral blood, taken from a patient treated with radiotherapy plus ipilimumab. CDR3 in amino acids: CASGLVPRGLFGADSGNTIYF. The CDR3 DNA follows: TGTGCTAGTGGTTTGGTCCCCAGAGGTCTTTTTGGGGCGGACTCTGGAAACACCATATATTTT.